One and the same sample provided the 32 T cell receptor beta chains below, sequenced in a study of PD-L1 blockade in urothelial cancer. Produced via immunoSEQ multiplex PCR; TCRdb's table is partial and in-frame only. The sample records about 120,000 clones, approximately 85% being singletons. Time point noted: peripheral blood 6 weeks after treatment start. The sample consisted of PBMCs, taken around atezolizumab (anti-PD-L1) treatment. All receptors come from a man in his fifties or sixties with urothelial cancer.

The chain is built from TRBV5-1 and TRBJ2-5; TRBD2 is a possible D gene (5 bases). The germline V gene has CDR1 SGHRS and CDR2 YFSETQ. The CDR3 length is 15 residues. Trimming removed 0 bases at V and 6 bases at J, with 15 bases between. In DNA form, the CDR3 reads TGCGCCAGCAGCTTGGCCGGGTTAGAGGGCCAGACCCAGTACTTC. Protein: CASSLAGLEGQTQYF.

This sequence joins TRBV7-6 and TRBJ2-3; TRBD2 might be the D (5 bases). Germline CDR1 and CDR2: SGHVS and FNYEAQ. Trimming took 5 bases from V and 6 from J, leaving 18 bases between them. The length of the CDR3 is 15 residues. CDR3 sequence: CASSPKKVRGDTQYF. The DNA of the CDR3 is TGTGCCAGCAGCCCAAAGAAGGTAAGAGGGGATACGCAGTATTTT. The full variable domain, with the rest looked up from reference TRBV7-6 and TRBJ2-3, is GAGVSQSPRYKVTKRGQDVALRCDPISGHVSLYWYRQALGQGPEFLTYFNYEAQQDKSGLPNDRFSAERPEGSISTLTIQRTEQRDSAMYRCASSPKKVRGDTQYFGPGTRLTVL.

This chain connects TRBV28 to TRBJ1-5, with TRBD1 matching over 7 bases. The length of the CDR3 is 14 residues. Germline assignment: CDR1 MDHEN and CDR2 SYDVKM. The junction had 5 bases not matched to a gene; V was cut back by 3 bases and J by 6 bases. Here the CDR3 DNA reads TGTGCCAGCAGTTTCGAGGGGGACAGTCAGCCCCAGCATTTT. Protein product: CASSFEGDSQPQHF.

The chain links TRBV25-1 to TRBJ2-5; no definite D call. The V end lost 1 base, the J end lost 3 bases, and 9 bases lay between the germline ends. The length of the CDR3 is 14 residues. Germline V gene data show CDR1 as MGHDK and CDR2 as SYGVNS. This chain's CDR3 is CASSESWAKETQYF. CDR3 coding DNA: TGTGCCAGCAGTGAATCTTGGGCCAAAGAGACCCAGTACTTC.

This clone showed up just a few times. The CDR3 bases are TGTGCCAGCAGCTTAGTTTTGGGAGTCCCCAATGAGCAGTTCTTC. The encoded protein is CASSLVLGVPNEQFF. The chain has TRBV7-6 and TRBJ2-1; D might be TRBD2 (5 bases). The CDR3 extends over 15 amino acids. Trimming pared 1 base from V and 6 bases from J, leaving 13 bases between. Germline V gene data show CDR1 as SGHVS and CDR2 as FNYEAQ.

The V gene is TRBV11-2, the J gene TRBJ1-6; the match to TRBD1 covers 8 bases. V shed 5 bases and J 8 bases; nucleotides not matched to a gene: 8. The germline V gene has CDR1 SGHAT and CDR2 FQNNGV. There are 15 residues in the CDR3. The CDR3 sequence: CASSTRQGKHSPLHF. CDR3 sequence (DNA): TGTGCCAGCAGCACAAGACAGGGGAAGCATTCACCCCTCCACTTT. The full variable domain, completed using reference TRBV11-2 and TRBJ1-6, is EAGVAQSPRYKIIEKRQSVAFWCNPISGHATLYWYQQILGQGPKLLIQFQNNGVVDDSQLPKDRFSAERLKGVDSTLKIQPAKLEDSAVYLCASSTRQGKHSPLHFGNGTRLTVT.

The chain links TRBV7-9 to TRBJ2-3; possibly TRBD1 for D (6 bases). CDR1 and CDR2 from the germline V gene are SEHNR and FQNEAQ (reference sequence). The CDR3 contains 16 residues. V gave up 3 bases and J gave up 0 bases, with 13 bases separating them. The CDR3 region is CASSLGASQSTDTQYF. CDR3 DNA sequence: TGTGCCAGCAGCTTGGGGGCAAGCCAGAGCACAGATACGCAGTATTTT.

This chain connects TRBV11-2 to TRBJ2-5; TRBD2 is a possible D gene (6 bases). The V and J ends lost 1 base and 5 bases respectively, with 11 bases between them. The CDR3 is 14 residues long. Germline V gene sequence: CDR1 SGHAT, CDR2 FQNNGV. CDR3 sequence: CASSLGRLGETQYF. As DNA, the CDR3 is TGTGCCAGCAGCTTAGGCAGACTAGGGGAGACCCAGTACTTC.

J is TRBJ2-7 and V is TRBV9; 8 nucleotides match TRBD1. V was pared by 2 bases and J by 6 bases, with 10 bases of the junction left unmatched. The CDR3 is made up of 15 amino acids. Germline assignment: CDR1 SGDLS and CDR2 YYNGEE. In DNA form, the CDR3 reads TGTGCCAGCAGCGTCGACACAACGGACAGGGTCGAGCAGTACTTC. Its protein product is CASSVDTTDRVEQYF.

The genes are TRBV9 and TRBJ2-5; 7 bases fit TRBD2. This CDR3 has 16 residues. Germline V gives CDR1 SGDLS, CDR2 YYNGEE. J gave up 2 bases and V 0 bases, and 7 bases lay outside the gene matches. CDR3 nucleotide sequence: TGTGCCAGCAGCGTAGGTCGGGCTAGCGGACAAGAGACCCAGTACTTC. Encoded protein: CASSVGRASGQETQYF.

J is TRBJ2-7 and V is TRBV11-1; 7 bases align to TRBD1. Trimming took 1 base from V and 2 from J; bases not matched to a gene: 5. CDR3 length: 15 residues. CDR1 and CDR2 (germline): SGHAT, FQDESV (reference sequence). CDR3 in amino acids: CASSLGTGRPYEQYF. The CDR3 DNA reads TGTGCCAGCAGCTTAGGGACAGGACGACCCTACGAGCAGTACTTC.

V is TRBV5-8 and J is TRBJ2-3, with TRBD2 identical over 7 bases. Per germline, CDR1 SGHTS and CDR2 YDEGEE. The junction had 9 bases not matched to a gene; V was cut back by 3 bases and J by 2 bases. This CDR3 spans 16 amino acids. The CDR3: CASSWGGTPYTDTQYF. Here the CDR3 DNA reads TGTGCCAGCAGCTGGGGGGGGACTCCATACACAGATACGCAGTATTTT.

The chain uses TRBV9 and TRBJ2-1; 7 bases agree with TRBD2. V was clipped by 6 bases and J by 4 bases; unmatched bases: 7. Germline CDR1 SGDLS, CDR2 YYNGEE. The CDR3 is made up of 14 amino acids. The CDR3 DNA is TGTGCCAGCACCAGACTAGCCGGATACAATGAGCAGTTCTTC. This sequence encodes CASTRLAGYNEQFF.

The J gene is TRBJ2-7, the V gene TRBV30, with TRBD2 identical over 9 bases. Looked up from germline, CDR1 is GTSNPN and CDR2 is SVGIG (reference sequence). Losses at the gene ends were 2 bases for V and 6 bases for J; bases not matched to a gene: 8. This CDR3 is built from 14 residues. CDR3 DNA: TGTGCCTGGAGTCATAGCGGGAGCAACGGCGAGCAGTACTTC. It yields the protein CAWSHSGSNGEQYF.

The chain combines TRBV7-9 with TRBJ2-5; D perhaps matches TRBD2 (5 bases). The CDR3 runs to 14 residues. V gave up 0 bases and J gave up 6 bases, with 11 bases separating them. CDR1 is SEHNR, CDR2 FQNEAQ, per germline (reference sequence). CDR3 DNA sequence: TGTGCCAGCAGCTTAGCCGGTGAGGGAAAGACCCAGTACTTC. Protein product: CASSLAGEGKTQYF. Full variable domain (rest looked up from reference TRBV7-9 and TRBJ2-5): DTGVSQNPRHKITKRGQNVTFRCDPISEHNRLYWYRQTLGQGPEFLTYFQNEAQLEKSRLLSDRFSAERPKGSFSTLEIQRTEQGDSAMYLCASSLAGEGKTQYFGPGTRLLVL.

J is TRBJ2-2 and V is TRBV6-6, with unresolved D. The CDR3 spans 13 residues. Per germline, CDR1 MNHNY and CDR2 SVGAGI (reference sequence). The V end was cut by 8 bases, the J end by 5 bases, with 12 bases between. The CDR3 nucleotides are TGTGCCAGCGAACCAGGCTGGACCGGGGAGCTGTTTTTT. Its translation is CASEPGWTGELFF.

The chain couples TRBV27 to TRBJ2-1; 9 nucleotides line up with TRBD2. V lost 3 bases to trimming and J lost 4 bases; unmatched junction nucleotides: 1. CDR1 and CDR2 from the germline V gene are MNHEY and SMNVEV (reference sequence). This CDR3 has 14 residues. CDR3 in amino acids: CASSFLAGYNEQFF. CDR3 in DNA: TGTGCCAGCAGTTTCCTAGCGGGGTACAATGAGCAGTTCTTC.

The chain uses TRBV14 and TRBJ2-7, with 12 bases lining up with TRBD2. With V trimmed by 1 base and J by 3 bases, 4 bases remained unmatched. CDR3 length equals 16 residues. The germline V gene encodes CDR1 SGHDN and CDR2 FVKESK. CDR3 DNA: TGTGCCAGCAGCCAAGGACTAGCGGGAGTTTTCTACGAGCAGTACTTC. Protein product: CASSQGLAGVFYEQYF.

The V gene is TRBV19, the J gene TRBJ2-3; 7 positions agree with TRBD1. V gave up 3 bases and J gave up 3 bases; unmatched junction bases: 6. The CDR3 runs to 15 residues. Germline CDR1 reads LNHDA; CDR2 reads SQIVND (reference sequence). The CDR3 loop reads CASSIGQVMTDTQYF. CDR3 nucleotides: TGTGCCAGTAGTATCGGACAGGTCATGACAGATACGCAGTATTTT. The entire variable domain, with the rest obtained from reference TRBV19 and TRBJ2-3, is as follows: DGGITQSPKYLFRKEGQNVTLSCEQNLNHDAMYWYRQDPGQGLRLIYYSQIVNDFQKGDIAEGYSVSREKKESFPLTVTSAQKNPTAFYLCASSIGQVMTDTQYFGPGTRLTVL.

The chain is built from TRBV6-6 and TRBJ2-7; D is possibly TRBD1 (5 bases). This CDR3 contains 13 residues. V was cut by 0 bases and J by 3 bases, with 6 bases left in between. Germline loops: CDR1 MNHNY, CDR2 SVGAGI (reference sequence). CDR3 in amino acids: CASSYSQGYEQYF. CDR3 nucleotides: TGTGCCAGCAGTTACTCGCAGGGCTACGAGCAGTACTTC.

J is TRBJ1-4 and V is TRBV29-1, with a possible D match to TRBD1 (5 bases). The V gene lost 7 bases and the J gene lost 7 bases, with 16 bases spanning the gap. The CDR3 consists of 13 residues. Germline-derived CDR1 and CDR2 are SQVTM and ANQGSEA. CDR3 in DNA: TGCAGCGGGGCGGGGACCTCGGGTGAAAAACTGTTTTTT. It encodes CSGAGTSGEKLFF.

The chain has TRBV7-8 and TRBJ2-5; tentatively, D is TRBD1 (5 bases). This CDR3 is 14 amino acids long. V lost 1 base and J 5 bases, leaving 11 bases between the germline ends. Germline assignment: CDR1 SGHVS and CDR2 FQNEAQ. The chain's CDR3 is CASSLVPPGETQYF. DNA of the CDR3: TGTGCCAGCAGCTTAGTTCCACCAGGGGAGACCCAGTACTTC.

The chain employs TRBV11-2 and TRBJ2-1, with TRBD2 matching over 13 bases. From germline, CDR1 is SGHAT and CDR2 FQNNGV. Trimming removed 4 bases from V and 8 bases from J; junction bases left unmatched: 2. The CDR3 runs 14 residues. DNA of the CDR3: TGTGCCAGCAGCTGGACTAGCGGGAGCGATGAGCAGTTCTTC. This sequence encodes CASSWTSGSDEQFF.

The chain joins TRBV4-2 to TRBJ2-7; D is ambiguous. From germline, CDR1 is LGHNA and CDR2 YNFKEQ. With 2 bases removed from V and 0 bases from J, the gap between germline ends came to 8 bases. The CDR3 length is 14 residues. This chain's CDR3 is CASSQPPSSYEQYF. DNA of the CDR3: TGTGCCAGCAGCCAACCCCCCAGCTCCTACGAGCAGTACTTC.

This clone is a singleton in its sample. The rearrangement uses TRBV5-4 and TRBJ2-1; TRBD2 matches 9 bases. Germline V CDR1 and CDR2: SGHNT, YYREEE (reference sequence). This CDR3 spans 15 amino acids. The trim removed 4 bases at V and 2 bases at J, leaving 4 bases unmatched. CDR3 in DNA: TGTGCCAGCAGCGCTATAGCGGGAGCCTACAATGAGCAGTTCTTC. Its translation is CASSAIAGAYNEQFF.

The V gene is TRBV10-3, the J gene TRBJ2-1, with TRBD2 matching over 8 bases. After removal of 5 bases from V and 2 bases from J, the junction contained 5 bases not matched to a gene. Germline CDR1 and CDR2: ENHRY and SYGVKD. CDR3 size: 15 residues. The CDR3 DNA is TGTGCCATCAGTCAACCGGGACTAGCCTACAATGAGCAGTTCTTC. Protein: CAISQPGLAYNEQFF.

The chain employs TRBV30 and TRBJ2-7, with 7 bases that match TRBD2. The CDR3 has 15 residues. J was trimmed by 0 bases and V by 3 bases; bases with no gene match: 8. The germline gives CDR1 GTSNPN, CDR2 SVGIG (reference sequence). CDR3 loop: CAWSLFRDYSYEQYF. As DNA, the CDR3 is TGTGCCTGGAGCCTCTTCCGGGACTACTCCTACGAGCAGTACTTC.

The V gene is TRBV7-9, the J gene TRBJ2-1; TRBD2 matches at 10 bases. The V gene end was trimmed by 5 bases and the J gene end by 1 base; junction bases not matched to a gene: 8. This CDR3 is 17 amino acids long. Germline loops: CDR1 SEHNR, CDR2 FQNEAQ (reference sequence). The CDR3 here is CASSPLAGGRSYNEQFF. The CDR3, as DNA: TGTGCCAGCAGCCCTTTAGCGGGAGGACGATCCTACAATGAGCAGTTCTTC.

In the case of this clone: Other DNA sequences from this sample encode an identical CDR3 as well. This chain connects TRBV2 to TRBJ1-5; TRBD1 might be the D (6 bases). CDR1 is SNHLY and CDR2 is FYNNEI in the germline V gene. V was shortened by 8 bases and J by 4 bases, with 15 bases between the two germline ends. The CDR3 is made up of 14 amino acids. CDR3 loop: CASRRGGGNQPQHF. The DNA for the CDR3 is TGTGCCAGCCGGAGAGGGGGAGGGAATCAGCCCCAGCATTTT.

CDR3 protein: CASRGMTGYTGELFF. DNA for the CDR3: TGTGCCAGTAGGGGGATGACAGGTTACACCGGGGAGCTGTTTTTT. The chain links TRBV19 to TRBJ2-2; weak D call: TRBD1 (6 bases). Trimming took off 6 bases at V and 3 bases at J, with 14 bases between the two ends. Germline V gene lookup returns CDR1 LNHDA and CDR2 SQIVND (reference sequence). CDR3 length: 15 amino acids.

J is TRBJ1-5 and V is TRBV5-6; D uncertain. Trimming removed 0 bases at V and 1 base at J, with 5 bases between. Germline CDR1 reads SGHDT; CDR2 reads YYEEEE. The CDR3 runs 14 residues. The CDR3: CASSLGASNQPQHF. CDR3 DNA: TGTGCCAGCAGCTTGGGGGCGAGCAATCAGCCCCAGCATTTT. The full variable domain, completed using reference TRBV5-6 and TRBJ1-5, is DAGVTQSPTHLIKTRGQQVTLRCSPKSGHDTVSWYQQALGQGPQFIFQYYEEEERQRGNFPDRFSGHQFPNYSSELNVNALLLGDSALYLCASSLGASNQPQHFGDGTRLSIL.

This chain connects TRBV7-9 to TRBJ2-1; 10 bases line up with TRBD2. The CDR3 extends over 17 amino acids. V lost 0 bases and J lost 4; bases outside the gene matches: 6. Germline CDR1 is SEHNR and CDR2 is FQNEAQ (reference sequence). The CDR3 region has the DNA TGTGCCAGCAGCTTAGCACCTTGGACTAGCGGATACAATGAGCAGTTCTTC. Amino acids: CASSLAPWTSGYNEQFF.